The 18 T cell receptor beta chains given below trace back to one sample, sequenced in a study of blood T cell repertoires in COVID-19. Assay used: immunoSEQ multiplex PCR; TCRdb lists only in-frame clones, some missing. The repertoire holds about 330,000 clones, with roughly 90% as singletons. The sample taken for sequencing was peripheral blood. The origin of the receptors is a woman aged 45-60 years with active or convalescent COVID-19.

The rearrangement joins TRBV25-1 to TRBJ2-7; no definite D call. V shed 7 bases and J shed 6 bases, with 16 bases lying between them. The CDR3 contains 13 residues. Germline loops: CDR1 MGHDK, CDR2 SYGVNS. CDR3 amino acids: CASKKTDLSEQYF. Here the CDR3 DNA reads TGTGCCAGCAAAAAAACAGACCTGTCCGAGCAGTACTTC.

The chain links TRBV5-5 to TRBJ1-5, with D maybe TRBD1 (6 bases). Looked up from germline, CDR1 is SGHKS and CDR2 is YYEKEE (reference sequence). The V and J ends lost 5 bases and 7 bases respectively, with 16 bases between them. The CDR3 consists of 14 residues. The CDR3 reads CASRAGTYSQPQHF. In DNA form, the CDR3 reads TGTGCCAGCAGAGCCGGGACATACTCACAGCCCCAGCATTTT.

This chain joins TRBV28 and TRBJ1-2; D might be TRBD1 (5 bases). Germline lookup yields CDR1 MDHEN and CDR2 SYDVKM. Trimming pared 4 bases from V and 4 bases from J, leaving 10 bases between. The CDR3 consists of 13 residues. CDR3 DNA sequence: TGTGCCAGCAGTTGGGGCGTAGGCTATGGCTACACCTTC. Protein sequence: CASSWGVGYGYTF.

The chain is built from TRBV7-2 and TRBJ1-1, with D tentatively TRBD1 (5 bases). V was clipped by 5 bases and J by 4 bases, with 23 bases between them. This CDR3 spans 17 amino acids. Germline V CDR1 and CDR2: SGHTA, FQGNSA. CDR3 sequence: CASSIFPGGGMSTEAFF. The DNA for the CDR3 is TGTGCCAGCAGCATTTTCCCCGGCGGGGGGATGAGCACTGAAGCTTTCTTT.

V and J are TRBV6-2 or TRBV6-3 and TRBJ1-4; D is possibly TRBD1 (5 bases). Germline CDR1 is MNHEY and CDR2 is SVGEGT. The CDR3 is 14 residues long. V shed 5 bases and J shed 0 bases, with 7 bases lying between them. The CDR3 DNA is TGTGCCAGCAGTCGACAGCCAACTAATGAAAAACTGTTTTTT. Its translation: CASSRQPTNEKLFF.

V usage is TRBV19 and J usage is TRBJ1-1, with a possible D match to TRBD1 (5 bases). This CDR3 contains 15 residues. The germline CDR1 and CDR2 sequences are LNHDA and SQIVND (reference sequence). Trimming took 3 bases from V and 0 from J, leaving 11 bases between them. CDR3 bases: TGTGCCAGTAGTATGGGGCAGACTTTGAACACTGAAGCTTTCTTT. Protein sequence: CASSMGQTLNTEAFF.

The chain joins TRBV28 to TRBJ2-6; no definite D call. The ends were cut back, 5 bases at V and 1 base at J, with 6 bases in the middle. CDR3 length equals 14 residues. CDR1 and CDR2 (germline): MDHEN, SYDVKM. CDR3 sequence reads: CASSHYSGANVLTF. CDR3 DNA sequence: TGTGCCAGCAGTCACTATTCTGGGGCCAACGTCCTGACTTTC.

For the CDR3, the DNA is TGTGCCAGTAGTTATATCCGGGACAGAAACCAAGAGACCCAGTACTTC. It encodes CASSYIRDRNQETQYF. This chain connects TRBV19 to TRBJ2-5, with 7 bases fitting TRBD1. Germline trimming cut 5 bases from V and 0 bases from J; bases unmatched to any gene: 9. This CDR3 has 16 amino acids. Looked up from germline, CDR1 is LNHDA and CDR2 is SQIVND (reference sequence).

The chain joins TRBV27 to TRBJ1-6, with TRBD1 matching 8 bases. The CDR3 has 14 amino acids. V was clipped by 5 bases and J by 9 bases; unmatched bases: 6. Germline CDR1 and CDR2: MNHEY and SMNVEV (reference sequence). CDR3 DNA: TGTGCCAGCAGTGGAGACAGGGGAGGTTCACCCCTCCACTTT. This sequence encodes CASSGDRGGSPLHF.

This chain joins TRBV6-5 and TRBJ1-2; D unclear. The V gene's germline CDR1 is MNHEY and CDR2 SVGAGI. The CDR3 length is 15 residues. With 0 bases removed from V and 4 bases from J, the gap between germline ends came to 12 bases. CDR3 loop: CASSYSRAGSYGYTF. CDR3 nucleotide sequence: TGTGCCAGCAGTTACTCGAGGGCAGGCAGCTATGGCTACACCTTC.

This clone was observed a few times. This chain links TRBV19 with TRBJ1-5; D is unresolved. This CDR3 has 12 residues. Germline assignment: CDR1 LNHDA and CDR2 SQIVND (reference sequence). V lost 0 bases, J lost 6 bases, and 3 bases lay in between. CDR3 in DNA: TGTGCCAGTAGTATAGAGAGTCAGCCCCAGCATTTT. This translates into CASSIESQPQHF.

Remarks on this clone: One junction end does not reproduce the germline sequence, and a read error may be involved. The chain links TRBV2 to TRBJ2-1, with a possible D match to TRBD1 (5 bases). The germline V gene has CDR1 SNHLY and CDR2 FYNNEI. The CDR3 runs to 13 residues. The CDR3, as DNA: TGTGCCAGCAGAGAAGACAGACACAATGAGCAGTTCTTC. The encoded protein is CASREDRHNEQFF.

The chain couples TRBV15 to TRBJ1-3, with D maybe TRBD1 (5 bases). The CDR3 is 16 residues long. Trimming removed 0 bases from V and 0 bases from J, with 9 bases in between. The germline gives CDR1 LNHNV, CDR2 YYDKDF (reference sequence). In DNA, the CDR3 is TGTGCCACCAGCAGAGATCCGGGGGTCTCTGGAAACACCATATATTTT. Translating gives CATSRDPGVSGNTIYF.

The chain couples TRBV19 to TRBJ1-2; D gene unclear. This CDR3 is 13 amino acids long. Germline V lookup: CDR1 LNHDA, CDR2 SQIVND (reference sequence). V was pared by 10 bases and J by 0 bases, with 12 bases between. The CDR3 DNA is TGTGCCACCCAGATAGCGCCTAACTATGGCTACACCTTC. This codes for CATQIAPNYGYTF.

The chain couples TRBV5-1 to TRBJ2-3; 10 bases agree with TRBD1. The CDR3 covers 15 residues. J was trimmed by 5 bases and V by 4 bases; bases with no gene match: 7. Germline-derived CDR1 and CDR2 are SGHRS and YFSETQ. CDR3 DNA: TGCGCCAGCAGCCGACAGGGGGCTCTGGGAGATACGCAGTATTTT. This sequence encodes CASSRQGALGDTQYF.

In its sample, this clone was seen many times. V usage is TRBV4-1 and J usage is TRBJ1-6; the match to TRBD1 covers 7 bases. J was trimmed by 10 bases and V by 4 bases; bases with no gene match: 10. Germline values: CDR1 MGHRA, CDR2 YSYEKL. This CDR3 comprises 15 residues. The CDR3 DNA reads TGCGCCAGCAGCCTTCAATCAGGGGGAAAGTCACCCCTCCACTTT. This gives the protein CASSLQSGGKSPLHF.

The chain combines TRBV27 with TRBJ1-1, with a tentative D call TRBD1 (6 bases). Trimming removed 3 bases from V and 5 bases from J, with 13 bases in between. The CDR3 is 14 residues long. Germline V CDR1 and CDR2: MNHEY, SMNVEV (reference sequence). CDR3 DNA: TGTGCCAGCAGTTTCCAGACAGGTGGTACTGAAGCTTTCTTT. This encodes CASSFQTGGTEAFF.

CDR3 protein: CASSLFQGDNEQFF. The CDR3 coding sequence is TGTGCCAGCAGCTTATTCCAGGGGGACAATGAGCAGTTCTTC. The rearrangement joins TRBV7-2 to TRBJ2-1, with 7 bases aligning to TRBD1. The CDR3 sequence is 14 residues long. The germline gives CDR1 SGHTA, CDR2 FQGNSA. Trimming removed 2 bases from V and 5 bases from J; junction bases left unmatched: 3.